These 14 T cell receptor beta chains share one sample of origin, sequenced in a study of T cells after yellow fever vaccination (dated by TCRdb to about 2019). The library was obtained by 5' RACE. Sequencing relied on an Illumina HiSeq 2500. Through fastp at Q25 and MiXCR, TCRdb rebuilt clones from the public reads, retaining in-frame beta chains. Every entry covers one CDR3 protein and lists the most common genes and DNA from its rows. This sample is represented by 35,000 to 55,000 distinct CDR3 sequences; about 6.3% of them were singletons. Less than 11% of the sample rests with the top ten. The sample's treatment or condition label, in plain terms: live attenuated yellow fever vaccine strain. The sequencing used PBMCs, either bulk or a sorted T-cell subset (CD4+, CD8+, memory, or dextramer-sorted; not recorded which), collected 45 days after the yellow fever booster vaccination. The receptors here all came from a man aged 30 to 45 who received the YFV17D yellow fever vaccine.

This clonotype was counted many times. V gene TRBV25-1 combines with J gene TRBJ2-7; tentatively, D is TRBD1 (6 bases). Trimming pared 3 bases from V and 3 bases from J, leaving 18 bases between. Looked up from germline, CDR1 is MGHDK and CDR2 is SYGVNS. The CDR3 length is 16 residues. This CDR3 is CASSDPGALGLYEQYF. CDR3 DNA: TGTGCCAGCAGTGATCCAGGGGCCCTTGGGCTCTACGAGCAGTACTTC.

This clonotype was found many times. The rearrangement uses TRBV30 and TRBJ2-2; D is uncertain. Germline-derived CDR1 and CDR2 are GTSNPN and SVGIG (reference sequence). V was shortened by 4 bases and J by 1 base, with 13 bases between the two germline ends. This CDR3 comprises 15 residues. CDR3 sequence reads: CAWTGVGWNTGELFF. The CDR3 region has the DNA TGTGCCTGGACCGGTGTAGGGTGGAACACCGGGGAGCTGTTTTTT.

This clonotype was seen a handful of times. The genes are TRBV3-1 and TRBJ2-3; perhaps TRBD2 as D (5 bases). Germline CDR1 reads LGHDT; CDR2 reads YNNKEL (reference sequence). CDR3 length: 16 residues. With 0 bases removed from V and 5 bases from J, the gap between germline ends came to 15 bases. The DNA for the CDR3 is TGTGCCAGCAGCCAAGAACCTTCGTACCGGGGAGATACGCAGTATTTT. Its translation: CASSQEPSYRGDTQYF.

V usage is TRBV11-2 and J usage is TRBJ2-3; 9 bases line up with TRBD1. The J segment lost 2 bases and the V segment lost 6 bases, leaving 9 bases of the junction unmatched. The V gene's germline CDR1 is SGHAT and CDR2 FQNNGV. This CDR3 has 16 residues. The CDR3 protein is CASRASGTGNTDTQYF. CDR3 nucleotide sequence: TGTGCCAGCAGGGCATCCGGGACAGGGAACACAGATACGCAGTATTTT.

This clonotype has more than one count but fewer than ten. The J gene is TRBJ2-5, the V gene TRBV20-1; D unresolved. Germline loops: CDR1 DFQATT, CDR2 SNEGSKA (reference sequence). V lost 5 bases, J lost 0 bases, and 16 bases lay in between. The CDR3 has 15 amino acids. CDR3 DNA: TGCAGTGCTTCCATCAGGTTACAGTACCAAGAGACCCAGTACTTC. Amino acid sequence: CSASIRLQYQETQYF.

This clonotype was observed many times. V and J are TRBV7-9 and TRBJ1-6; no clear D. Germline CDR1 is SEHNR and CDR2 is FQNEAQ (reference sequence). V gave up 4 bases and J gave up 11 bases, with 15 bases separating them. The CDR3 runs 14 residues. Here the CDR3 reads CASSSGPGDAPLHF. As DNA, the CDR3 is TGTGCCAGCAGCTCCGGGCCGGGTGATGCACCCCTCCACTTT.

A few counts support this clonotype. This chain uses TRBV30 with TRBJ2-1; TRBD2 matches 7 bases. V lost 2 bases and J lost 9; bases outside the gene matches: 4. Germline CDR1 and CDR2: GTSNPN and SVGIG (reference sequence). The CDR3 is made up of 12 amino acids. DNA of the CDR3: TGTGCCTGGAGTCCACGGGGGGTTGAGCAGTTCTTC. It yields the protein CAWSPRGVEQFF.

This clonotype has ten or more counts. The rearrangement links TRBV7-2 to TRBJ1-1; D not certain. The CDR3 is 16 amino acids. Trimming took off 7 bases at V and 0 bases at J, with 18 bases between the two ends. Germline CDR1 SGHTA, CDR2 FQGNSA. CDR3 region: CASNYPRGGLNTEAFF. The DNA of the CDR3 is TGTGCCAGCAACTACCCGAGAGGAGGGTTGAACACTGAAGCTTTCTTT.

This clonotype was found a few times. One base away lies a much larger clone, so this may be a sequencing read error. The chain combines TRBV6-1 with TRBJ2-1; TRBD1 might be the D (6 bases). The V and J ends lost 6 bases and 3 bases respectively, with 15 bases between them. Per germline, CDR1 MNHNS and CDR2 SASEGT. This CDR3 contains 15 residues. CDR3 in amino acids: CASSRYRARYNEQFF. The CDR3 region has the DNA TGTGCCAGCAGCCGCTACAGGGCTCGCTACAATGAGCAGTTCTTC.

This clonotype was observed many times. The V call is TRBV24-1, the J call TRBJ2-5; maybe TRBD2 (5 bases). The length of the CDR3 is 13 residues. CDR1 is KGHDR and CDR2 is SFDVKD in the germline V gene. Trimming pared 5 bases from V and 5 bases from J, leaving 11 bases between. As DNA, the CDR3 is TGTGCCACCAGTGCCGGGGATCCCGAGACCCAGTACTTC. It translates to CATSAGDPETQYF.

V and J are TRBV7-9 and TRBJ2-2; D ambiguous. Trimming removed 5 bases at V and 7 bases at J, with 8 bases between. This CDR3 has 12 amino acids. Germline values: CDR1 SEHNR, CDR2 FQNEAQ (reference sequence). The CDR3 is CASSRRNGELFF. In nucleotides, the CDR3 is TGTGCCAGCAGCCGTCGGAACGGGGAGCTGTTTTTT.

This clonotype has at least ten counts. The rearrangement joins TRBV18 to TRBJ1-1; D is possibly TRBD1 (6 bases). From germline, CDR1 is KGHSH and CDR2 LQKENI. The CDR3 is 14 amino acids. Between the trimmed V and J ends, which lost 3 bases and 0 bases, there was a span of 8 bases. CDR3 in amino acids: CASSPGHLNTEAFF. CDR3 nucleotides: TGTGCCAGCTCACCGGGACACTTGAACACTGAAGCTTTCTTT.

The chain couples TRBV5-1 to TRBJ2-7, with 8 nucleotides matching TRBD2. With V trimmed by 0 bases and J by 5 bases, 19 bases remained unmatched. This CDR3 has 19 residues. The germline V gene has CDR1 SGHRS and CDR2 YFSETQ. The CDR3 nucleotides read TGCGCCAGCAGCTTGGTACGGGGAACGACGGGACTAGGCGAACACGAGCAGTACTTC. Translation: CASSLVRGTTGLGEHEQYF.

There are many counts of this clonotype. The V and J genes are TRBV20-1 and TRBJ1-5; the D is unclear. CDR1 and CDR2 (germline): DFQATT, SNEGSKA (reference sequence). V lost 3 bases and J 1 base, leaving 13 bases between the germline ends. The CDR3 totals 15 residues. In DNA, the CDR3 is TGCAGTGCTAGTATTGGCGAGTGGAGCAATCAGCCCCAGCATTTT. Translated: CSASIGEWSNQPQHF.